This T cell receptor (beta chain) was retrieved from a study of Ad26.COV2.S vaccination and SARS-CoV-2 variants. With regard to this clone: Antigen specificity is unknown.

The data were produced by immunoSEQ multiplex PCR, yet TCRdb's version contains in-frame clones alone and is incomplete. The sample carries about 350,000 clones, approximately 90% recorded once. The CDR3 is made up of 14 amino acids. Trimming cost V 4 bases and J 8 bases; bases outside gene matches: 10. CDR1 SGHAT and CDR2 FQNNGV come from the germline V gene. The study, taken as a whole, reports: Vaccinated and placebo-treated recipients had similar non-spike TCR breadth.

Treatment specified: around 19 received Ad26.COV2.S at low or high dose, single or two shots; 5 received placebo; per-sample allocation not given. Day 63 following the first vaccine or placebo injection was when the samples were taken. Source: peripheral blood, taken in a trial of Ad26.COV2.S vaccine versus placebo. The chain recombines TRBV11-2 with TRBJ1-2; 7 bases match TRBD1. The clonotype was recovered from a person between 18 and 65 years old who received the Ad26.COV2.S COVID-19 vaccine or a placebo. CDR3 bases: TGTGCCAGCAGCTCAGGGGGTGCGGGGAGGGGCTACACCTTC. Translated: CASSSGGAGRGYTF.